These T cell receptor beta chains were read from a single sample in a study of T cell responses to AZD1222 COVID-19 vaccine. Sequenced by immunoSEQ multiplex PCR; TCRdb stores in-frame clones only, minus some. In the table there are more than 65,000 clones, more than 75% of which are singletons. The input for sequencing was peripheral blood, taken on day 0 of AZD1222 vaccination. These receptor sequences come from an adult in good health. The CDR3 runs from the conserved cysteine through the conserved F or W. A D gene is named only where the DNA matches it firmly. Expanded clones get a size class; other rows say once, few or many, or leave the size out.

TRBV4-3	TRBJ1-2	.	.	TGCGCCAGCAGCCAAGATCGCGGGCAGCGCTATTCGGACTATGGCTACACCTTC	CASSQDRGQRYSDYGYTF
TRBV19	TRBJ1-1	.	.	TGTGCCAGTAGGAAGGGAACTCGCACTGAAGCTTTCTTT	CASRKGTRTEAFF
TRBV9	TRBJ1-1	.	.	TGTGCCAGCAGCCCGCGGATGAACACTGAAGCTTTCTTT	CASSPRMNTEAFF
TRBV6-5	TRBJ2-3	once	.	TGTGCCTGCCGGCGGGACCGCCGCACAGATACGCAGTATTTT	CACRRDRRTDTQYF
TRBV7-2	TRBJ1-2	.	.	TGTGCCAGCAGCTTAGACAGGGCGTATGGCTACACCTTC	CASSLDRAYGYTF
TRBV28	TRBJ2-6	.	TRBD1	TGTGCCAGCAGTCCCTCGACAGGGGAGTCCGGGGCCAACGTCCTGACTTTC	CASSPSTGESGANVLTF
TRBV27	TRBJ2-3	.	.	TGTGCCAGCAGTTCACCCCATGAAGGCACAGATACGCAGTATTTT	CASSSPHEGTDTQYF
TRBV9	TRBJ2-7	.	.	TGTGCCAGCAGCGTAGACCCCAGCTCCTACGAGCAGTACTTC	CASSVDPSSYEQYF
TRBV12-3/TRBV12-4	TRBJ2-7	.	TRBD1	TGTGCCAGCAGACCGACAGGGGCCTACGAGCAGTACTTC	CASRPTGAYEQYF
TRBV2	TRBJ2-7	.	.	TGTGCCAGCAGGGTGAATCCCGGAAGTATTTACGAGCAGTACTTC	CASRVNPGSIYEQYF
TRBV6-5	TRBJ2-7	.	.	TGTGCCAGCAGTTACTCGACAGGACGCTACGAGCAGTACTTC	CASSYSTGRYEQYF
TRBV6-5	TRBJ2-3	.	TRBD1	TGTGCCAGCAGAACAGGACAGGGGATGACAGATACGCAGTATTTT	CASRTGQGMTDTQYF
TRBV28	TRBJ1-5	.	TRBD1	TGTGCCAGCAGCCAACAGGGGAGTAGCAATCAGCCCCAGCATTTT	CASSQQGSSNQPQHF
TRBV30	TRBJ1-3	.	.	TGTGCCTGGAGTGGGCAGGGGAACACCATATATTTT	CAWSGQGNTIYF
TRBV14	TRBJ2-3	.	TRBD1	TGTGCCAGCAGCCAAGTTACAGGGGCAGATACGCAGTATTTT	CASSQVTGADTQYF
TRBV28	TRBJ1-5	.	.	TGTGCCAGCAGTCTATACTATCAGCCCCAGCATTTT	CASSLYYQPQHF
TRBV27	TRBJ2-2	.	TRBD2	TGTGCCAGCAGCCTATCTAGCGGACTCACCGGGGAGCTGTTTTTT	CASSLSSGLTGELFF
TRBV11-3	TRBJ2-2	.	.	TGTGCCAGCAGCTTAGAAGGATACATTAGCACCGGGGAGCTGTTTTTT	CASSLEGYISTGELFF
TRBV3-1/TRBV3-2	TRBJ2-5	.	TRBD1	TGTGCCAGCAGCTCGACAGGGGTGCAAGAGACCCAGTACTTC	CASSSTGVQETQYF
TRBV18	TRBJ2-7	.	.	TGTGCCAGCTCACCACCAGGCGGAGCATCCGAGCAGTACTTC	CASSPPGGASEQYF
TRBV5-4	TRBJ2-7	few	.	TGTGCCAGCAGCTCACAGAGGATTGGAGGGCAGTACTTC	CASSSQRIGGQYF
TRBV7-2	TRBJ2-2	.	TRBD2	TGTGCCAGCAGCTTAGCCCGGGGGGGAACCGGGGAGCTGTTTTTT	CASSLARGGTGELFF
TRBV7-2	TRBJ2-2	.	TRBD2	TGTGCCAGCAGCTCGACTAGCGGGGGCGGGGAGCTGTTTTTT	CASSSTSGGGELFF
TRBV24-1	TRBJ2-1	.	.	TGTGCCACCAGTGAGACCGGGACAAGGGTCTTGCAGTTCTTC	CATSETGTRVLQFF
TRBV9	TRBJ1-2	.	TRBD1	TGTGCCAGCAGCGTTCAACAGGGGGTCTATGGCTACACCTTC	CASSVQQGVYGYTF
TRBV3-1/TRBV3-2	TRBJ2-7	.	.	TGTGCCAGCAGCCATCACCGCTACGAGCAGTACTTC	CASSHHRYEQYF